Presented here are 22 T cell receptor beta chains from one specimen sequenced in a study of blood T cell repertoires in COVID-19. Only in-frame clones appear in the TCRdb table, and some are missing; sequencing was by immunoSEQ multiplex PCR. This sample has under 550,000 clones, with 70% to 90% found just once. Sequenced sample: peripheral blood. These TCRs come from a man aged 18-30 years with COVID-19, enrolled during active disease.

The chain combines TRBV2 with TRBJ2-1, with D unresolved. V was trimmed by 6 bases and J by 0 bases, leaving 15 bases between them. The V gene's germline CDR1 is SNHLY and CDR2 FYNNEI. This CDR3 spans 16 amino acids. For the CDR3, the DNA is TGTGCCAGCAGGACCCTCGGCGGTAGCTCCTACAATGAGCAGTTCTTC. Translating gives CASRTLGGSSYNEQFF. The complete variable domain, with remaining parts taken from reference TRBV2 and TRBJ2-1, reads EPEVTQTPSHQVTQMGQEVILRCVPISNHLYFYWYRQILGQKVEFLVSFYNNEISEKSEIFDDQFSVERPDGSNFTLKIRSTKLEDSAMYFCASRTLGGSSYNEQFFGPGTRLTVL.

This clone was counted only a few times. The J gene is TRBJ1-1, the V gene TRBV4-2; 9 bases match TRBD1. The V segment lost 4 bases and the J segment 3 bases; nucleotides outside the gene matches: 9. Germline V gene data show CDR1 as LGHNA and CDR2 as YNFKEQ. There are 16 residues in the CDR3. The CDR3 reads CASSPGDRGGYTEAFF. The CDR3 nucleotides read TGTGCCAGCAGCCCAGGCGACAGGGGGGGGTACACTGAAGCTTTCTTT.

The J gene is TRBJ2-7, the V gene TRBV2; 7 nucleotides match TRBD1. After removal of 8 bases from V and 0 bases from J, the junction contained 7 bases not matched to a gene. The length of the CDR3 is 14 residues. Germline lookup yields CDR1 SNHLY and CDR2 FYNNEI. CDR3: CASGTEQFSYEQYF. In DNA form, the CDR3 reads TGTGCCAGCGGGACAGAACAATTCTCCTACGAGCAGTACTTC. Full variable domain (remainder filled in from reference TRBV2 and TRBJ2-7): EPEVTQTPSHQVTQMGQEVILRCVPISNHLYFYWYRQILGQKVEFLVSFYNNEISEKSEIFDDQFSVERPDGSNFTLKIRSTKLEDSAMYFCASGTEQFSYEQYFGPGTRLTVT.

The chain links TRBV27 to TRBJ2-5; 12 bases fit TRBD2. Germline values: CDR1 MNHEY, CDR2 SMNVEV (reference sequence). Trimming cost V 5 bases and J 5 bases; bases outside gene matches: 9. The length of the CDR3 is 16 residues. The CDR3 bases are TGTGCCAGCAGTATCCTAGCGGGAGGGCCGCAGGAGACCCAGTACTTC. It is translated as CASSILAGGPQETQYF.

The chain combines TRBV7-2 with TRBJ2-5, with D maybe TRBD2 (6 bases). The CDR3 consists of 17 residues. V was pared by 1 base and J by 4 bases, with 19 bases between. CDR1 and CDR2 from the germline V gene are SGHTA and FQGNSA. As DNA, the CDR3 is TGTGCCAGCAGCTTAGATTTACACGGGAGTTTGGTAGAGACCCAGTACTTC. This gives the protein CASSLDLHGSLVETQYF.

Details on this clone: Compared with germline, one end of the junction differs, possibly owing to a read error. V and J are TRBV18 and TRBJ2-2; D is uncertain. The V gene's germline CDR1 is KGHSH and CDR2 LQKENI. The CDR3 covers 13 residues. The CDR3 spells CASSPLNSGELFF. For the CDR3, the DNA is TGTGCCAGCTCACCACTCAACAGCGGGGAGCTGTTTTTT.

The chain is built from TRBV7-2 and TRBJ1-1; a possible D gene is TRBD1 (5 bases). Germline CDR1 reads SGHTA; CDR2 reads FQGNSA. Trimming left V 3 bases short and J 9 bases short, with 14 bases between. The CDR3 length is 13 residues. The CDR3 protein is CASSLEGRGKAFF. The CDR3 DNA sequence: TGTGCCAGCAGCTTGGAGGGTCGGGGCAAAGCTTTCTTT.

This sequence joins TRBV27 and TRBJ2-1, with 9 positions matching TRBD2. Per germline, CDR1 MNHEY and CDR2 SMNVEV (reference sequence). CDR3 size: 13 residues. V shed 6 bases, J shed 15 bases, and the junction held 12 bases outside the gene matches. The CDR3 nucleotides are TGTGCCAGCAGACAGCTAGCGGGAAAAGAAGGGTTCTTC. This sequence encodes CASRQLAGKEGFF.

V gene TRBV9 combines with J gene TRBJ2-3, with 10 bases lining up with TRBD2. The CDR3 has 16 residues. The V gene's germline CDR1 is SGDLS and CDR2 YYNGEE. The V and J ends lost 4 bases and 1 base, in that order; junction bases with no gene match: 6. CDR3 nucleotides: TGTGCCAGCAGCCCACGCCTAGCGGGAGGCACAGATACGCAGTATTTT. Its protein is CASSPRLAGGTDTQYF.

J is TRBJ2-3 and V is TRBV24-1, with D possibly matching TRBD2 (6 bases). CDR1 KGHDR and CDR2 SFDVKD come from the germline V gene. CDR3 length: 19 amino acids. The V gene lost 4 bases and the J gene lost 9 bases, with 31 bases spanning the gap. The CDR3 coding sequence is TGTGCCACCAGTGACTCGGGAGAACCTGACCCTCTGGAAGAGTGGACGCAGTATTTT. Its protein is CATSDSGEPDPLEEWTQYF.

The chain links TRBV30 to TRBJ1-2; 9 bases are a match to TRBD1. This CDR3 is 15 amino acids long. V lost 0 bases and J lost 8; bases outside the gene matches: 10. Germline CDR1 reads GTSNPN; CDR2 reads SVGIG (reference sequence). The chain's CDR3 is CAWSVFLQGAEGYTF. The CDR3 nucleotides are TGTGCCTGGAGTGTTTTTTTACAGGGGGCGGAAGGCTACACCTTC.

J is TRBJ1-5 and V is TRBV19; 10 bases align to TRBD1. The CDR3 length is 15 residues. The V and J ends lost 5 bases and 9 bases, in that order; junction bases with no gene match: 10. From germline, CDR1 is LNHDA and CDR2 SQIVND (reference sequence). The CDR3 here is CASSAGTGELGPQHF. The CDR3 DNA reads TGTGCCAGTAGTGCCGGGACAGGGGAATTGGGGCCCCAGCATTTT. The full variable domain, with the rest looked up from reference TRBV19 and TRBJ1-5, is DGGITQSPKYLFRKEGQNVTLSCEQNLNHDAMYWYRQDPGQGLRLIYYSQIVNDFQKGDIAEGYSVSREKKESFPLTVTSAQKNPTAFYLCASSAGTGELGPQHFGDGTRLSIL.

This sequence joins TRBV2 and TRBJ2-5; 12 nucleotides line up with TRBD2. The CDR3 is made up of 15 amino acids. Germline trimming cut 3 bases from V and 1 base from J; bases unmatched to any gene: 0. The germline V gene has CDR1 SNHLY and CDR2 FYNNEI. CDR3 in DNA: TGTGCCAGCAGTGAGACTAGCGGGAGCCAAGAGACCCAGTACTTC. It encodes CASSETSGSQETQYF.

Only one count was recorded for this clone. In DNA, the CDR3 is TGTGCCAGCAGCCAAGAACGTTACGGGGGGGGTTGGAAGACCCAGTACTTC. Translating gives CASSQERYGGGWKTQYF. The chain couples TRBV3-1 (or the pseudogene TRBV3-2) to TRBJ2-5, with 8 bases identical to TRBD2. The CDR3 length is 17 residues. The trim removed 0 bases at V and 6 bases at J, leaving 12 bases unmatched. The germline V gene encodes CDR1 LGHDT and CDR2 YNNKEL (reference sequence).

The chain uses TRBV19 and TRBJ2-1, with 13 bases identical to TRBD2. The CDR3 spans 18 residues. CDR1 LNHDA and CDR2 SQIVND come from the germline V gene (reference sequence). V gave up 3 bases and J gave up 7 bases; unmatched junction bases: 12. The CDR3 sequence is CASSILLAGGRSYNEQFF. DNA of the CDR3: TGTGCCAGTAGTATTCTACTAGCGGGGGGGCGTTCTTATAATGAGCAGTTCTTC.

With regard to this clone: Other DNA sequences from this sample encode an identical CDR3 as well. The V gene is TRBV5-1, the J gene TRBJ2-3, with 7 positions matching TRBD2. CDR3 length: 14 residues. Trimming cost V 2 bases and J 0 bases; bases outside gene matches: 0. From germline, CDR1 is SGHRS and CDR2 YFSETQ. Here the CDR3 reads CASSFSGSTDTQYF. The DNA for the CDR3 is TGCGCCAGCAGCTTTAGCGGGAGCACAGATACGCAGTATTTT.

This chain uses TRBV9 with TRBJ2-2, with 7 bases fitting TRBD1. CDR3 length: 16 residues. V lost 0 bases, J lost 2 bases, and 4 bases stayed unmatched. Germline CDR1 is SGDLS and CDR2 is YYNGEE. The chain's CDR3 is CASSVEGGLNTGELFF. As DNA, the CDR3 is TGTGCCAGCAGCGTAGAAGGGGGCCTCAACACCGGGGAGCTGTTTTTT.

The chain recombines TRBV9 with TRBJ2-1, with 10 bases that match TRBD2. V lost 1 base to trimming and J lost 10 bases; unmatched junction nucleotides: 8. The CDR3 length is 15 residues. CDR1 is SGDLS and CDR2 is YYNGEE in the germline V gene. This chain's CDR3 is CASSVLAGETREQFF. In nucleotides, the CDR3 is TGTGCCAGCAGCGTACTAGCGGGAGAGACAAGGGAGCAGTTCTTC.

CDR3 coding DNA: TGTGCCAGCAGGTTGAATCGAGACCTAGCCGTTAACTACGAGCAGTACTTC. It is translated as CASRLNRDLAVNYEQYF. The rearrangement uses TRBV5-6 and TRBJ2-7, with D tentatively TRBD2 (5 bases). The ends were cut back, 5 bases at V and 3 bases at J, with 24 bases in the middle. Germline-derived CDR1 and CDR2 are SGHDT and YYEEEE. The CDR3 runs to 17 residues.

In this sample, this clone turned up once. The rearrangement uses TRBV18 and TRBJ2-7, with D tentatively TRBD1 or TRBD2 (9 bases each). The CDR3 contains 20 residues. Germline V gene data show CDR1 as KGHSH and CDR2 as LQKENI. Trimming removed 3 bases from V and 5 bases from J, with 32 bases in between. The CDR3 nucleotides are TGTGCCAGCTCACCTTCGGGACAGGGCGAAAATAGCGGGAGTTTCCACGAGCAGTACTTC. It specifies CASSPSGQGENSGSFHEQYF.

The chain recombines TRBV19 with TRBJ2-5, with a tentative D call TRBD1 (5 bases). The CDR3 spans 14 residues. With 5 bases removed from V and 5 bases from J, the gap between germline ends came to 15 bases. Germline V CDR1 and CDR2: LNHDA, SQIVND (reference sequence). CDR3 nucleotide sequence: TGTGCCAGTAGTTTAGCAGGGTATCGGGAGACCCAGTACTTC. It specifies CASSLAGYRETQYF.

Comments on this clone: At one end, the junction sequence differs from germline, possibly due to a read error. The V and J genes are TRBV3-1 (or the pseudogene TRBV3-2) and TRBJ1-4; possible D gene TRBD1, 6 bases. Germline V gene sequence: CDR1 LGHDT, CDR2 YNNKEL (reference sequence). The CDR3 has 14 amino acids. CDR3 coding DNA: TGTGCCAGCAGCCATGGGACAACAAATGAAAAACTGTTTTTT. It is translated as CASSHGTTNEKLFF.